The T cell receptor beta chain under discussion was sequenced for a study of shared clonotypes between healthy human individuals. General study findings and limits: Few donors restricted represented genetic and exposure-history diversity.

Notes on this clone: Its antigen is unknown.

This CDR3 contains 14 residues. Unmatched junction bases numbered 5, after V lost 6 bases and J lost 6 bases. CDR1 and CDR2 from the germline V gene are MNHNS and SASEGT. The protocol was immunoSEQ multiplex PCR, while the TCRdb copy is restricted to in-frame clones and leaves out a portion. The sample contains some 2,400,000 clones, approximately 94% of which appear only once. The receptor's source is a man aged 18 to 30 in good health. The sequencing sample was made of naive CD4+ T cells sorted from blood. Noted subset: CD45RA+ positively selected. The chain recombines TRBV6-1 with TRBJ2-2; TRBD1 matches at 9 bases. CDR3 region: CASRKGQGAGELFF. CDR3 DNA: TGTGCCAGCAGGAAGGGACAGGGAGCCGGGGAGCTGTTTTTT.